This entry is about one TCR beta chain. No antigen is known for it. This likely stems from a read error, as it lies one base from a far larger clone. The data were obtained in a study of regulatory T cells in long-lasting Graves disease. Time point denoted: newly diagnosed GD, antithyroid drugs for less than 3 months. Following extraction of RNA from PBMCs, that RNA was used to make the TCR library. Construction of TCR beta libraries relied on iRepertoire HTBI primers and on Arm-PCR targeting CDR3 regions. TCRdb fed the multiplex PCR reads into MiXCR, producing one record per CDR3 protein. The sample yields about 240,000 distinct CDR3 sequences, over 20% seen once. Study results and caveats: TCR diversity was lower in persistent than newly diagnosed Graves' disease. Persistent disease exhibited a predilection for TRBV28, TRBJ1-2 and TRBJ2-5.

Germline V lookup: CDR1 MNHEY, CDR2 SVGEGT. This CDR3 is built from 18 residues. Trimming shortened V by 5 bases and J by 0 bases, and 20 bases separated the two germline ends. Sequences were derived from peripheral blood mononuclear cells (PBMCs), sampled at new diagnosis, from a patient treated with antithyroid drugs. This chain joins TRBV6-2 or TRBV6-3 and TRBJ2-1; D may be TRBD1 (6 bases). The source of this sequence is a female donor with Graves disease. The CDR3 DNA sequence: TGTGCCAGCAGTGATCGGAGAGGGGGACGGGGCTCCTACAATGAGCAGTTCTTC. This gives the protein CASSDRRGGRGSYNEQFF.